One and the same sample provided the 19 T cell receptor beta chains below, sequenced in a study of blood T cell repertoires in COVID-19. Using immunoSEQ multiplex PCR, the repertoire was profiled, and TCRdb retains in-frame clones only, with some absent. The sample lists approximately 250,000 clones, less than 85% occurring once. Sequencing was done on a sample of peripheral blood. Every receptor here comes from a man aged 55 to 69 who had recovered from COVID-19.

The chain is built from TRBV9 and TRBJ2-1; a possible D gene is TRBD1 (5 bases). With 0 bases removed from V and 5 bases from J, the gap between germline ends came to 18 bases. The CDR3 covers 17 residues. The germline V gene encodes CDR1 SGDLS and CDR2 YYNGEE. Here the CDR3 DNA reads TGTGCCAGCAGCGTAGCAGGCCTAGGGGTCGGAAACAATGAGCAGTTCTTC. It yields the protein CASSVAGLGVGNNEQFF.

The chain uses TRBV18 and TRBJ2-4, with 7 positions matching TRBD1. The CDR3 spans 15 residues. Germline V gene sequence: CDR1 KGHSH, CDR2 LQKENI. V trimming: 4 bases; J trimming: 3 bases; junction bases outside the gene matches: 6. This chain's CDR3 is CASSRFGTDKNIQYF. In DNA, the CDR3 is TGTGCCAGCTCACGATTCGGGACAGACAAAAACATTCAGTACTTC. The variable domain in full, completed from reference TRBV18 and TRBJ2-4, reads NAGVMQNPRHLVRRRGQEARLRCSPMKGHSHVYWYRQLPEEGLKFMVYLQKENIIDESGMPKERFSAEFPKEGPSILRIQQVVRGDSAAYFCASSRFGTDKNIQYFGAGTRLSVL.

V gene TRBV3-1 (or the pseudogene TRBV3-2) combines with J gene TRBJ2-3; 7 nucleotides match TRBD1. The CDR3 runs 17 residues. V shed 3 bases, J shed 6 bases, and the junction held 15 bases outside the gene matches. Germline V gives CDR1 LGHDT, CDR2 YNNKEL (reference sequence). The CDR3 sequence: CASSHRIQGRGGDTQYF. The CDR3 DNA follows: TGTGCCAGCAGCCACCGAATACAGGGGCGAGGCGGGGATACGCAGTATTTT.

This chain links TRBV6-5 with TRBJ2-7; unclear D gene. Between the trimmed V and J ends, which lost 2 bases and 3 bases, there was a span of 11 bases. The CDR3 runs to 14 residues. Germline assignment: CDR1 MNHEY and CDR2 SVGAGI. The CDR3 DNA reads as TGTGCCAGCAGTTACACGCGATTAAACTACGAGCAGTACTTC. Translated: CASSYTRLNYEQYF.

V usage is TRBV27 and J usage is TRBJ2-2, with 12 bases lining up with TRBD2. In germline, CDR1 is MNHEY, CDR2 SMNVEV (reference sequence). The CDR3 is made up of 18 amino acids. The V gene end was trimmed by 2 bases and the J gene end by 8 bases; junction bases not matched to a gene: 12. Written as DNA, the CDR3 is TGTGCCAGCAGTTTAGGTTTAGCACTAGCGGGAGGCGGTGGGGAGCTGTTTTTT. Its translation: CASSLGLALAGGGGELFF.

The chain recombines TRBV28 with TRBJ2-1; D remains ambiguous. The V end lost 3 bases, the J end lost 9 bases, and 3 bases lay between the germline ends. This CDR3 region has 10 residues. The germline V gene has CDR1 MDHEN and CDR2 SYDVKM. Here the CDR3 reads CASSFREQFF. The CDR3 coding sequence is TGTGCCAGCAGTTTCCGTGAGCAGTTCTTC. Looking up the rest from reference TRBV28 and TRBJ2-1 gives the full variable domain: DVKVTQSSRYLVKRTGEKVFLECVQDMDHENMFWYRQDPGLGLRLIYFSYDVKMKEKGDIPEGYSVSREKKERFSLILESASTNQTSMYLCASSFREQFFGPGTRLTVL.

The chain joins TRBV4-1 to TRBJ1-2, with TRBD1 identical over 9 bases. After removal of 1 base from V and 8 bases from J, the junction contained 11 bases not matched to a gene. Germline V gene sequence: CDR1 MGHRA, CDR2 YSYEKL. The CDR3 is 16 residues long. The CDR3 reads CASSQVVPYRGLGYTF. CDR3 bases: TGCGCCAGCAGCCAAGTGGTCCCGTACAGGGGGCTCGGCTACACCTTC.

The CDR3 sequence is CAAGGQSSYEQYF. The CDR3 nucleotides read TGTGCCGCGGGGGGGCAGAGCTCCTACGAGCAGTACTTC. The J gene is TRBJ2-7, the V gene TRBV6-5; 9 nucleotides match TRBD2. V was clipped by 11 bases and J by 0 bases; unmatched bases: 5. This CDR3 spans 13 amino acids. Germline V gene sequence: CDR1 MNHEY, CDR2 SVGAGI.

The chain links TRBV7-8 to TRBJ2-7, with D perhaps TRBD1 (5 bases). V dropped 1 base and J dropped 1 base, with 11 bases sitting between them. The CDR3 is 15 residues long. Germline CDR1 is SGHVS and CDR2 is FQNEAQ. The CDR3 nucleotides read TGTGCCAGCAGCTTAGAGCCAGGGTCGTCCTACGAGCAGTACTTC. Translation: CASSLEPGSSYEQYF.

The chain recombines TRBV25-1 with TRBJ2-1; weak D call: TRBD2 (6 bases). The germline V and J ends were trimmed by 8 bases and 8 bases, with 22 bases remaining between them. The CDR3 is 15 amino acids. Looked up from germline, CDR1 is MGHDK and CDR2 is SYGVNS. In DNA form, the CDR3 reads TGTGCCAGCTCTATAGGCGGGACGCCTGTGGATGAGCAGTTCTTC. This codes for CASSIGGTPVDEQFF. Full variable domain (remainder filled in from reference TRBV25-1 and TRBJ2-1): EADIYQTPRYLVIGTGKKITLECSQTMGHDKMYWYQQDPGMELHLIHYSYGVNSTEKGDLSSESTVSRIRTEHFPLTLESARPSHTSQYLCASSIGGTPVDEQFFGPGTRLTVL.

This rearrangement joins TRBV24-1 to TRBJ2-5; no clear D gene. V lost 1 base and J 4 bases, leaving 6 bases between the germline ends. The CDR3 loop spans 13 amino acids. Germline CDR1 and CDR2: KGHDR and SFDVKD. CDR3 sequence reads: CATSDFSLETQYF. The CDR3 DNA reads TGTGCCACCAGTGATTTTTCCCTAGAGACCCAGTACTTC.

The V gene is TRBV13, the J gene TRBJ2-1; 11 bases line up with TRBD2. CDR3 length: 15 residues. V lost 6 bases to trimming and J lost 8 bases; unmatched junction nucleotides: 9. Germline loops: CDR1 PRHDT, CDR2 FYEKMQ (reference sequence). The DNA for the CDR3 is TGTGCCAGCAGTACCGGGACTAGCGGAATCTATGAGCAGTTCTTC. Translated, it gives CASSTGTSGIYEQFF.

The J gene is TRBJ2-1, the V gene TRBV10-1; perhaps TRBD1 as D (6 bases). The CDR3 length is 14 residues. The germline V gene encodes CDR1 WNHNN and CDR2 SYGVQD (reference sequence). Trimming removed 6 bases from V and 4 bases from J, with 13 bases in between. The CDR3 DNA sequence: TGCGCCAGCAGCCGGGACACAAGATACAATGAGCAGTTCTTC. This sequence encodes CASSRDTRYNEQFF.

V gene TRBV30 combines with J gene TRBJ2-7; 9 positions match TRBD1. V was pared by 3 bases and J by 6 bases, with 12 bases of the junction left unmatched. Germline V gene sequence: CDR1 GTSNPN, CDR2 SVGIG (reference sequence). CDR3 length: 15 amino acids. The CDR3 sequence is CAWRPPDRDRVEQYF. The DNA of the CDR3 is TGTGCCTGGAGACCACCCGACCGGGACAGGGTCGAGCAGTACTTC.

This chain joins TRBV12-3 or TRBV12-4 and TRBJ1-2, with D unclear. V dropped 3 bases and J dropped 7 bases, with 9 bases sitting between them. This CDR3 is 12 amino acids long. For the CDR3, the DNA is TGTGCCAGCAGTTTCCCGTTTTTTGGCTACACCTTC. Translation gives CASSFPFFGYTF.

V gene TRBV5-1 combines with J gene TRBJ2-5; D possibly corresponds to TRBD2 (5 bases). Germline CDR1 SGHRS, CDR2 YFSETQ. The CDR3 consists of 13 residues. Trimming pared 6 bases from V and 5 bases from J, leaving 14 bases between. This chain's CDR3 is CASNRGDEETQYF. CDR3 coding DNA: TGCGCCAGCAATCGGGGAGATGAGGAGACCCAGTACTTC.

This clone was seen a single time. The chain links TRBV11-2 to TRBJ2-3; 12 nucleotides align to TRBD2. Trimming took 5 bases from V and 2 from J; bases not matched to a gene: 5. The CDR3 spans 16 residues. Germline V gives CDR1 SGHAT, CDR2 FQNNGV. CDR3: CASSPRTSGTTDTQYF. The CDR3 DNA is TGTGCCAGCAGCCCCCGGACTAGCGGGACCACAGATACGCAGTATTTT.

In this sample, this clone turned up a few times. The CDR3 sequence is CASSPWTNSGNTIYF. The CDR3 DNA is TGTGCCAGTAGCCCGTGGACAAACTCTGGAAACACCATATATTTT. The chain uses TRBV19 and TRBJ1-3; D may be TRBD1 (5 bases). This CDR3 spans 15 amino acids. Trimming cost V 6 bases and J 0 bases, with 12 bases left between them. The germline CDR1 and CDR2 sequences are LNHDA and SQIVND (reference sequence).

The genes are TRBV5-4 and TRBJ2-6, with D hard to call. CDR3 length: 13 amino acids. With 4 bases removed from V and 1 base from J, the gap between germline ends came to 3 bases. Per the germline V gene, CDR1 is SGHNT and CDR2 is YYREEE (reference sequence). The CDR3 protein is CASSLSGANVLTF. The DNA for the CDR3 is TGTGCCAGCAGCCTTTCTGGGGCCAACGTCCTGACTTTC.